The 31 T cell receptor beta chains below all came from one sample that was sequenced in a study of vaccination and CD4 T cells after COVID-19. Sequencing of cultured CD4+ T cell DNA used the Oncomine TCR Beta short-read assay. TCRdb independently ran MiXCR on the PCR reads; one entry per CDR3 protein. The table lists some 11,000 distinct CDR3 sequences, 25% to 35% of them singletons. Antigens for these TCRs are unknown. The treatment denotes: approximately 9-day PBMC culture with coronavirus spike peptide pools or control peptides (ViraFEST assay). The specimen comprised CD4+ T cells from blood, cultured in vitro, sampled before SARS-CoV-2 vaccination. The receptors were sampled from a human donor who received a COVID-19 vaccine.

The gene calls are TRBV9 and TRBJ1-6, with unresolved D. This CDR3 region has 17 residues. Trimming cost V 4 bases and J 6 bases, with 20 bases left between them. Germline-derived CDR1 and CDR2 are SGDLS and YYNGEE. CDR3 loop: CASSLTPSPRGNSPLHF. The CDR3, as DNA: TGTGCCAGCAGCCTTACCCCCTCTCCCCGGGGTAATTCACCCCTCCACTTT.

This rearrangement joins TRBV20-1 to TRBJ2-3, with TRBD2 identical over 11 bases. This CDR3 comprises 17 residues. The junction had 8 bases not matched to a gene; V was cut back by 1 base and J by 2 bases. Germline V gene lookup returns CDR1 DFQATT and CDR2 SNEGSKA (reference sequence). As DNA, the CDR3 is TGCAGTGCTAGAGTCACTAGCGGGGGCCTTTTCACAGATACGCAGTATTTT. This translates into CSARVTSGGLFTDTQYF.

The V gene is TRBV12-3 or TRBV12-4, the J gene TRBJ2-7, with 9 bases lining up with TRBD2. V was clipped by 2 bases and J by 6 bases; unmatched bases: 11. The CDR3 sequence is 16 residues long. CDR3 nucleotides: TGTGCCAGCAGTTTATATAGCGGGGGCGAGAATGCCGAGCAGTACTTC. It is translated as CASSLYSGGENAEQYF.

This clonotype turned up a few times. The chain combines TRBV24-1 with TRBJ2-3; D possibly corresponds to TRBD1 (6 bases). The CDR3 loop spans 17 amino acids. Trimming left V 4 bases short and J 1 base short, with 17 bases between. Germline V CDR1 and CDR2: KGHDR, SFDVKD. In DNA, the CDR3 is TGTGCCACCAGTGACCCTCATGGGGCAGGGGGCACAGATACGCAGTATTTT. Amino acids: CATSDPHGAGGTDTQYF.

This chain joins TRBV20-1 and TRBJ2-5; D call uncertain. Trimming stripped 6 bases from V and 5 bases from J, with 13 bases between. CDR3 length: 12 residues. CDR1 is DFQATT and CDR2 is SNEGSKA in the germline V gene (reference sequence). The chain's CDR3 is CSASSPGETQYF. The CDR3, as DNA: TGCAGTGCCAGTTCCCCTGGGGAGACCCAGTACTTC.

In this sample, this clonotype turned up a few times. The chain uses TRBV24-1 and TRBJ2-3; TRBD1 aligns across 7 bases. This CDR3 has 15 residues. The germline gives CDR1 KGHDR, CDR2 SFDVKD. V lost 8 bases to trimming and J lost 2 bases; unmatched junction nucleotides: 9. The CDR3 region has the DNA TGTGCCACCAAGACAGGGAGATCCCTCACAGATACGCAGTATTTT. Amino acids: CATKTGRSLTDTQYF.

This CDR3 reads CASRSRGGAMNTEAFF. CDR3 sequence (DNA): TGTGCCAGCAGATCTCGGGGAGGAGCCATGAACACTGAAGCTTTCTTT. The chain combines TRBV7-2 with TRBJ1-1, with D hard to call. Germline lookup yields CDR1 SGHTA and CDR2 FQGNSA. V lost 6 bases to trimming and J lost 0 bases, with 17 bases between them. This CDR3 is 16 amino acids long.

This clonotype has only a few counts. The chain recombines TRBV7-8 with TRBJ2-6, with D maybe TRBD2 (7 bases). Germline lookup yields CDR1 SGHVS and CDR2 FQNEAQ. Trimming cost V 4 bases and J 4 bases, with 17 bases left between them. This CDR3 region has 17 residues. This CDR3 is CASSSTGGGLGANVLTF. The CDR3 nucleotides are TGTGCCAGCAGCTCGACGGGGGGCGGTCTAGGGGCCAACGTCCTGACTTTC.

This clonotype was counted only a few times. This chain links TRBV25-1 with TRBJ2-7, with 13 bases aligning to TRBD2. The CDR3 has 18 residues. Per the germline V gene, CDR1 is MGHDK and CDR2 is SYGVNS. After removal of 4 bases from V and 2 bases from J, the junction contained 11 bases not matched to a gene. This chain's CDR3 is CASSASGTSGVLTYEQYF. Written as DNA, the CDR3 is TGTGCCAGCAGTGCGTCCGGGACTAGCGGGGTGCTAACCTACGAGCAGTACTTC.

V is TRBV29-1 and J is TRBJ2-7; 7 bases match TRBD2. CDR3 length: 15 residues. The V and J ends lost 6 bases and 1 base, in that order; junction bases with no gene match: 12. Germline CDR1 SQVTM, CDR2 ANQGSEA. CDR3 region: CSVASGGGISYEQYF. The CDR3 bases are TGCAGCGTAGCATCCGGCGGGGGTATTTCCTACGAGCAGTACTTC.

The rearrangement uses TRBV19 and TRBJ1-1; D not certain. CDR1 is LNHDA and CDR2 is SQIVND in the germline V gene (reference sequence). With 8 bases removed from V and 5 bases from J, the gap between germline ends came to 9 bases. The CDR3 is made up of 11 amino acids. The CDR3 spells CASSMGTEAFF. The CDR3 DNA is TGTGCCAGTTCCATGGGGACTGAAGCTTTCTTT.

The V and J genes are TRBV2 and TRBJ1-5, with TRBD1 as a possible D gene (6 bases). Trimming pared 7 bases from V and 1 base from J, leaving 11 bases between. Germline V gene sequence: CDR1 SNHLY, CDR2 FYNNEI. This CDR3 spans 14 amino acids. The CDR3 spells CASKRTESNQPQHF. The CDR3, as DNA: TGTGCCAGCAAGAGGACAGAGAGCAATCAGCCCCAGCATTTT.

In its sample, this clonotype is medium-sized. The CDR3 loop reads CASSGTPGTEDGYTF. CDR3 DNA sequence: TGTGCCAGCAGTGGAACCCCAGGGACAGAGGATGGCTACACCTTC. The chain couples TRBV25-1 to TRBJ1-2, with TRBD1 identical over 7 bases. This CDR3 spans 15 amino acids. V trimming: 4 bases; J trimming: 6 bases; junction bases outside the gene matches: 11. Germline values: CDR1 MGHDK, CDR2 SYGVNS.

The V call is TRBV5-4, the J call TRBJ2-3, with TRBD1 identical over 9 bases. The CDR3 totals 15 residues. Germline V CDR1 and CDR2: SGHNT, YYREEE (reference sequence). V lost 3 bases and J lost 6; bases outside the gene matches: 8. Here the CDR3 DNA reads TGTGCCAGCAGCTCGGGACAGGGAGGATCGGATACGCAGTATTTT. Translating gives CASSSGQGGSDTQYF.

This clonotype has only a few counts. This sequence joins TRBV6-1 and TRBJ1-1; 8 bases are a match to TRBD1. CDR1 MNHNS and CDR2 SASEGT come from the germline V gene. The CDR3 covers 12 residues. Trimming at V came to 5 bases and at J to 7 bases, leaving 3 bases not matched to a gene. The chain's CDR3 is CASSKDRGEAFF. The CDR3 bases are TGTGCCAGCAGTAAAGACAGGGGTGAAGCTTTCTTT.

The chain combines TRBV2 with TRBJ1-5, with D unclear. Trimming stripped 6 bases from V and 4 bases from J, with 10 bases between. The CDR3 consists of 13 residues. CDR1 and CDR2 (germline): SNHLY, FYNNEI. Here the CDR3 reads CASRWGLNQPQHF. In nucleotides, the CDR3 is TGTGCCAGCAGGTGGGGTCTTAATCAGCCCCAGCATTTT. The full variable domain, with the rest looked up from reference TRBV2 and TRBJ1-5, is EPEVTQTPSHQVTQMGQEVILRCVPISNHLYFYWYRQILGQKVEFLVSFYNNEISEKSEIFDDQFSVERPDGSNFTLKIRSTKLEDSAMYFCASRWGLNQPQHFGDGTRLSIL.

This clonotype occurred a few times. This chain joins TRBV6-1 and TRBJ1-5; maybe TRBD1 (5 bases). The CDR3 has 16 residues. With 5 bases removed from V and 0 bases from J, the gap between germline ends came to 14 bases. Germline CDR1 is MNHNS and CDR2 is SASEGT. The CDR3 region has the DNA TGTGCCAGCAGTCGCGGGGGGATATATAGCAATCAGCCCCAGCATTTT. It specifies CASSRGGIYSNQPQHF.

The chain has TRBV2 and TRBJ1-5, with a weak D call TRBD1 (6 bases). The CDR3 sequence is 13 residues long. V was pared by 8 bases and J by 3 bases, with 11 bases between. Germline V gene data show CDR1 as SNHLY and CDR2 as FYNNEI. The CDR3 region has the DNA TGTGCCAGCCGGACAGACCTCAATCAGCCCCAGCATTTT. Residues: CASRTDLNQPQHF.

The V call is TRBV2, the J call TRBJ1-1; the D gene is possibly TRBD1 (5 bases). V was trimmed by 10 bases and J by 0 bases, leaving 12 bases between them. This CDR3 region has 13 residues. CDR1 is SNHLY and CDR2 is FYNNEI in the germline V gene. CDR3 region: CATLGDLNTEAFF. The CDR3 nucleotides read TGTGCCACCCTAGGGGACCTGAACACTGAAGCTTTCTTT.

The gene calls are TRBV6-5 and TRBJ2-7, with TRBD2 matching 11 bases. CDR1 MNHEY and CDR2 SVGAGI come from the germline V gene. The CDR3 has 16 amino acids. V gave up 2 bases and J gave up 2 bases; unmatched junction bases: 5. The chain's CDR3 is CASSYDLAGGPYEQYF. CDR3 sequence (DNA): TGTGCCAGCAGTTACGACCTAGCGGGGGGCCCCTACGAGCAGTACTTC.

The chain has TRBV6-2 or TRBV6-3 and TRBJ1-2; the D is unclear. V was trimmed by 2 bases and J by 3 bases, leaving 4 bases between them. The CDR3 is 12 residues long. Germline CDR1 MNHEY, CDR2 SVGEGT. The CDR3: CASSYDDYGYTF. The CDR3, as DNA: TGTGCCAGCAGTTACGACGACTATGGCTACACCTTC.

V is TRBV14 and J is TRBJ2-3; D tentatively reads TRBD1 or TRBD2 (5 bases each). The CDR3 extends over 14 amino acids. The V end was cut by 2 bases, the J end by 6 bases, with 12 bases between. Germline CDR1 is SGHDN and CDR2 is FVKESK. For the CDR3, the DNA is TGTGCCAGCAGCCAAAGATCGGGGCGGGATACGCAGTATTTT. Protein sequence: CASSQRSGRDTQYF.

This clonotype was seen more than once but under ten times. This chain connects TRBV2 to TRBJ1-1, with D hard to call. V gave up 6 bases and J gave up 1 base, with 9 bases separating them. CDR3 length equals 13 residues. The germline V gene encodes CDR1 SNHLY and CDR2 FYNNEI. CDR3 DNA: TGTGCCAGCAGCTTGGACGGGAACACTGAAGCTTTCTTT. It is translated as CASSLDGNTEAFF.

The chain has TRBV5-4 and TRBJ1-2; tentatively, D is TRBD1 (6 bases). The CDR3 has 15 amino acids. Germline V CDR1 and CDR2: SGHNT, YYREEE (reference sequence). V dropped 4 bases and J dropped 2 bases, with 15 bases sitting between them. The CDR3 is CASSPTGSPNYGYTF. The CDR3 nucleotides are TGTGCCAGCAGCCCGACAGGAAGCCCCAACTATGGCTACACCTTC. Based on the CDR3 plus reference TRBV5-4 and TRBJ1-2, the full variable domain is ETGVTQSPTHLIKTRGQQVTLRCSSQSGHNTVSWYQQALGQGPQFIFQYYREEENGRGNFPPRFSGLQFPNYSSELNVNALELDDSALYLCASSPTGSPNYGYTFGSGTRLTVV.

The V and J genes are TRBV12-3 or TRBV12-4 and TRBJ1-1, with D perhaps matching TRBD1 (6 bases). This CDR3 has 12 residues. Trimming cost V 5 bases and J 5 bases, with 9 bases left between them. CDR3 in amino acids: CASSTGRTEAFF. In DNA, the CDR3 is TGTGCCAGCAGTACAGGGAGAACTGAAGCTTTCTTT.

The chain recombines TRBV19 with TRBJ1-5; D might be TRBD1 (6 bases). The CDR3 totals 14 residues. The germline V gene has CDR1 LNHDA and CDR2 SQIVND (reference sequence). Trimming shortened V by 7 bases and J by 2 bases, and 12 bases separated the two germline ends. Here the CDR3 DNA reads TGTGCCAGTATGGTACAGGGAGGCAATCAGCCCCAGCATTTT. This codes for CASMVQGGNQPQHF.

This clonotype was seen only a few times. This sequence joins TRBV7-2 and TRBJ2-1; TRBD2 agrees at 10 bases. Germline lookup yields CDR1 SGHTA and CDR2 FQGNSA. V lost 4 bases to trimming and J lost 4 bases; unmatched junction nucleotides: 4. The CDR3 length is 15 residues. CDR3 residues: CASSSERGGYNEQFF. DNA of the CDR3: TGTGCCAGCAGCTCCGAGCGGGGGGGATACAATGAGCAGTTCTTC. The full variable domain, completed using reference TRBV7-2 and TRBJ2-1, is GAGVSQSPSNKVTEKGKDVELRCDPISGHTALYWYRQSLGQGLEFLIYFQGNSAPDKSGLPSDRFSAERTGGSVSTLTIQRTQQEDSAVYLCASSSERGGYNEQFFGPGTRLTVL.

This chain links TRBV7-8 with TRBJ1-2, with D possibly matching TRBD1 (5 bases). V lost 5 bases to trimming and J lost 2 bases, with 15 bases between them. The CDR3 extends over 15 amino acids. Germline V lookup: CDR1 SGHVS, CDR2 FQNEAQ. In DNA, the CDR3 is TGTGCCAGCAGCCCGCGTAGGGGAGCAAACTATGGCTACACCTTC. Translating it yields CASSPRRGANYGYTF.

The chain couples TRBV10-3 to TRBJ2-4; no reliable D call. In germline, CDR1 is ENHRY, CDR2 SYGVKD. Between the trimmed V and J ends, which lost 0 bases and 0 bases, there was a span of 9 bases. The CDR3 is 16 amino acids. The CDR3 DNA reads as TGTGCCATCAGTGAGTCGCCAGCGCTAGCCAAAAACATTCAGTACTTC. Encoded protein: CAISESPALAKNIQYF.

There are a few counts of this clonotype. The chain is built from TRBV6-1 and TRBJ1-2; 7 bases align to TRBD1. CDR3 length equals 14 residues. Looked up from germline, CDR1 is MNHNS and CDR2 is SASEGT. Trimming at V came to 10 bases and at J to 4 bases, leaving 12 bases not matched to a gene. CDR3 sequence: CAIKPGTEAYGYTF. The CDR3 DNA reads TGTGCCATCAAACCTGGGACAGAAGCCTATGGCTACACCTTC.

The chain recombines TRBV5-1 with TRBJ2-3; a weak D match, TRBD2 (5 bases). This CDR3 region has 15 residues. V was cut by 3 bases and J by 2 bases, with 13 bases left in between. CDR1 is SGHRS and CDR2 is YFSETQ in the germline V gene. Written as DNA, the CDR3 is TGCGCCAGCAGCTCTCTTGCTAGCATCACAGATACGCAGTATTTT. It codes for CASSSLASITDTQYF.